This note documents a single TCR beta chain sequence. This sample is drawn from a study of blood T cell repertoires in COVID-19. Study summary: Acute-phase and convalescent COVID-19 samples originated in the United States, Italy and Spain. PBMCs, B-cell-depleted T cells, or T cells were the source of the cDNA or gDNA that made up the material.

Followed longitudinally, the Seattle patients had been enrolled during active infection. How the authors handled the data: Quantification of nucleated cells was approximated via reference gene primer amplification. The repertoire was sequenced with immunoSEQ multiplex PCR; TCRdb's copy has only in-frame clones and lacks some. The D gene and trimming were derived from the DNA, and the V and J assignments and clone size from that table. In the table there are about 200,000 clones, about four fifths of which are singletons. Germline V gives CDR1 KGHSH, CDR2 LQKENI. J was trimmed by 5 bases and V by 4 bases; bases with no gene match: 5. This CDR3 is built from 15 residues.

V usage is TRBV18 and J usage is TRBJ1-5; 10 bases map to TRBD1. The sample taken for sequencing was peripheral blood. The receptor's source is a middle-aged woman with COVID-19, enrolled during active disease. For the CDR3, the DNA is TGTGCCAGCTCACTCGGGACAGGGGAATATCAGCCCCAGCATTTT. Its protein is CASSLGTGEYQPQHF.